The rows below give T cell receptor beta chains drawn from one sample of a study of response to subunit inactivated influenza vaccine. TCRdb redid the calling of the RT-PCR reads with MiXCR, one entry per CDR3 protein. Among roughly 760,000 distinct CDR3 sequences listed, 21% were seen once. The sequenced sample was PBMCs from blood, obtained 4 to 6 days after vaccination. These receptors were obtained from a man aged 45-65 years who received an inactivated influenza vaccine. The CDR3 runs from the conserved cysteine through the conserved F or W. Fields, in order: clone size, J gene, V gene, D gene, CDR3 DNA, CDR3 protein. D genes are given only for firm matches. Clone size, where shown, is once, few, many, or a class for clones that have expanded.

.	TRBJ2-1	TRBV15	.	TGTGCCACCAGCAGAGGCTTGAGTGATCTAAGCTATGAGCAGTTCTTC	CATSRGLSDLSYEQFF
few	TRBJ1-1	TRBV4-3	.	TGCGCCAGCAGCCAAGATTTGTCCCCCCGAAACACTGAAGCTTTCTTT	CASSQDLSPRNTEAFF
.	TRBJ2-5	TRBV5-1	TRBD2	TGCGCCAGCAGCTCGGGACTAGCGGGGGGAGAGACCCAGTACTTC	CASSSGLAGGETQYF
few	TRBJ1-1	TRBV28	.	TGTGCCAGCAGTTTTGGGAGCGGAACAGCTGAAGCTTTCTTT	CASSFGSGTAEAFF
few	TRBJ2-2	TRBV5-1	TRBD1	TGCGCCAGCAGTCCCACCCCGGGACAGGTGGACACCGGGGAGCTGTTTTTT	CASSPTPGQVDTGELFF
.	TRBJ2-5	TRBV20-1	.	TGCAGTGCTGTACGATTCGCAAAGACCCAGTACTTC	CSAVRFAKTQYF
.	TRBJ2-3	TRBV20-1	.	TGCAGTGCTAGTAATGCGGGACGGGCGACAGATACGCAGTATTTT	CSASNAGRATDTQYF
many	TRBJ2-1	TRBV20-1	TRBD2	TGCAGCCCGGGGGGGCAGTTCTTC	CSPGGQFF
few	TRBJ1-1	TRBV10-3	.	TGTGCCATCAGAGATACAGGAGTAGAAGCTTTCTTT	CAIRDTGVEAFF
.	TRBJ2-7	TRBV12-3/TRBV12-4	TRBD2	TGTACCTTCAGTTCCGAACGCGCGGGACTAGCGGGGTACCCCTACGAGCAGTACTTC	CTFSSERAGLAGYPYEQYF
few	TRBJ1-5	TRBV6-1	.	TGTGCCAGCAGTGAAGCAGGGGGTTGGAATCAGCCCCAGCATTTT	CASSEAGGWNQPQHF
few	TRBJ2-5	TRBV12-3/TRBV12-4	.	TGTGCCAGCAGTTTCGACAATAAGGGGCAAGAGACCCAGTACTTC	CASSFDNKGQETQYF